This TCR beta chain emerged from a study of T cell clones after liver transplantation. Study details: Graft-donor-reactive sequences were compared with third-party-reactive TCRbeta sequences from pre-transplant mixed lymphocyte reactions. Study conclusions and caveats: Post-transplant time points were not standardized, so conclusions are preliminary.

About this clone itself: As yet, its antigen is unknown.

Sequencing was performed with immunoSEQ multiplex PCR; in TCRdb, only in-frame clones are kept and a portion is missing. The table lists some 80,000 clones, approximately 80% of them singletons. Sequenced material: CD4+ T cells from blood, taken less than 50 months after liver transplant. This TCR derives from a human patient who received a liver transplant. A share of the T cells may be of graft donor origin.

The chain's CDR3 is CASSGTGWGNTIYF. Written as DNA, the CDR3 is TGTGCCAGCAGTGGAACAGGGTGGGGAAACACCATATATTTT. This rearrangement joins TRBV2 to TRBJ1-3, with D possibly TRBD1 on 6 matching bases. The CDR3 runs to 14 residues. V lost 4 bases and J lost 4, with 11 bases in between. Germline V gene data show CDR1 as SNHLY and CDR2 as FYNNEI.